Described below is a single T cell receptor (beta chain) sequence and its context. This sample is part of a study of blood T cell repertoires in COVID-19. Whole-study context: The United States, Italy and Spain provided the acute and convalescent COVID-19 samples. T cells, B-cell-depleted T cells, or PBMCs provided the cDNA or gDNA that served as material.

V lost 5 bases to trimming and J lost 5 bases; unmatched junction nucleotides: 4. Germline V lookup: CDR1 SEHNR, CDR2 FQNEAQ (reference sequence). This CDR3 is 13 amino acids long. Per the study methods: Amplification of reference gene primers provided the estimated nucleated cell counts. TCRdb keeps only in-frame clones here, not all; method: immunoSEQ multiplex PCR. V, J and clone size reflect that table, while D and trimming were determined from the DNA. Of about 200,000 clones listed, about 88% are singletons. What was sequenced was peripheral blood. The rearrangement joins TRBV7-9 to TRBJ1-1, with 8 bases lining up with TRBD1. This TCR was recovered from a man aged 40-49 years with active or convalescent COVID-19. The CDR3 DNA follows: TGTGCCAGCAGCCCAAACAGGGGGACTGAAGCTTTCTTT. Its protein product is CASSPNRGTEAFF.